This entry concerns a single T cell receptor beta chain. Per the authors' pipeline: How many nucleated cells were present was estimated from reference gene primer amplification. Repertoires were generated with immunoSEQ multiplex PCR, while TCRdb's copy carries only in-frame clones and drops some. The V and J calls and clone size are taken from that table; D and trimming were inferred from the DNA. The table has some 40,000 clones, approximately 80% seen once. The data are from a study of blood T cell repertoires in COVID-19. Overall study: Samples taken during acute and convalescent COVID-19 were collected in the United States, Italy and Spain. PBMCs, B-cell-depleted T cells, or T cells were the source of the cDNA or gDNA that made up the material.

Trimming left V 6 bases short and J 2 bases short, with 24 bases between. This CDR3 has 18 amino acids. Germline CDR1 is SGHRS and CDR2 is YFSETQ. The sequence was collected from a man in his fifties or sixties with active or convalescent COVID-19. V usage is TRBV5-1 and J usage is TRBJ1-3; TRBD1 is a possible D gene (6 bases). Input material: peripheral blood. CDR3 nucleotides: TGCGCCAGCACCCCCGGGGGGCAGGGCAGAAGGACTGGAAACACCATATATTTT. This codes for CASTPGGQGRRTGNTIYF. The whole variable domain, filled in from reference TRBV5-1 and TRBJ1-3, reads KAGVTQTPRYLIKTRGQQVTLSCSPISGHRSVSWYQQTPGQGLQFLFEYFSETQRNKGNFPGRFSGRQFSNSRSEMNVSTLELGDSALYLCASTPGGQGRRTGNTIYFGEGSWLTVV.